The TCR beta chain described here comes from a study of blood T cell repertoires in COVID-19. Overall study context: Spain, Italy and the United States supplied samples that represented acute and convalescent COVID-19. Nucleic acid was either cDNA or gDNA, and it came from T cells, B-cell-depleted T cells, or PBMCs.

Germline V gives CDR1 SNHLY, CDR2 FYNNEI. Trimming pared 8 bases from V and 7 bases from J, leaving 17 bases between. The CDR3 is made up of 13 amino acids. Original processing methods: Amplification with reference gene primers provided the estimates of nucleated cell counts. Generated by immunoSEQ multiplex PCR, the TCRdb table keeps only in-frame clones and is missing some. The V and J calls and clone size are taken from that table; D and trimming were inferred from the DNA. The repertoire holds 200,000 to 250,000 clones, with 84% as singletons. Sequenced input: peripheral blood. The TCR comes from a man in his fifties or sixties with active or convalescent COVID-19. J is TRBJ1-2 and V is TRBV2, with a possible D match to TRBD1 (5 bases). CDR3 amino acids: CASGAVELIGYTF. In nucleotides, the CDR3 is TGTGCCAGCGGGGCAGTGGAGTTGATTGGCTACACCTTC.